Sequencing of this T cell receptor beta chain was carried out in a study of T cell changes during pregnancy in multiple sclerosis. The CDR3 extends over 16 amino acids. Per germline, CDR1 SGHRS and CDR2 YFSETQ. Profiling relied on immunoSEQ multiplex PCR, and the TCRdb table lists in-frame clones only, not all of them. Of some 69,000 clones listed, about 92% were seen once; the top ten hold 2% to 2.5%. This rearrangement joins TRBV5-1 to TRBJ2-5; 9 bases fit TRBD2. The DNA end is more similar to TRBJ2-7, so the J call may be wrong. The source material was peripheral blood, sampled in the second trimester of pregnancy. This clonotype was obtained from a female donor in good health, enrolled as a control in a pregnancy study. This CDR3 is CASSLGAGGRSYEQYF. The CDR3 DNA is TGCGCCAGCAGCTTGGGAGCGGGGGGTCGGTCCTACGAGCAGTACTTC.